This TCR beta chain was captured by sequencing in a study of blood T cell repertoires in COVID-19. The wider study: Whether acute or convalescent, the COVID-19 samples came from the United States, Italy and Spain. Sources were T cells, B-cell-depleted T cells, or PBMCs; the material itself was cDNA or gDNA.

Per the original data handling: It was from reference gene primer amplification that nucleated cell counts were estimated. Here immunoSEQ multiplex PCR was the method, and the copy in TCRdb shows in-frame clones only, minus some. From that table come the V and J calls and clone size; the DNA was used to work out D and trimming. The sample holds 40,000 to 50,000 clones; 87% are singletons and the top ten take about 16%. This TCR derives from a human donor in a cohort sampled during active COVID-19. Sequences were obtained from peripheral blood.

CDR3 region: CASSDEGPFTGNTIYF. The CDR3 region has the DNA TGTGCCAGCAGTGACGAGGGCCCCTTCACTGGAAACACCATATATTTT. V usage is TRBV2 and J usage is TRBJ1-3; D is ambiguous. Germline assignment: CDR1 SNHLY and CDR2 FYNNEI. The CDR3 runs 16 residues. V was clipped by 3 bases and J by 2 bases, with 14 bases between them.